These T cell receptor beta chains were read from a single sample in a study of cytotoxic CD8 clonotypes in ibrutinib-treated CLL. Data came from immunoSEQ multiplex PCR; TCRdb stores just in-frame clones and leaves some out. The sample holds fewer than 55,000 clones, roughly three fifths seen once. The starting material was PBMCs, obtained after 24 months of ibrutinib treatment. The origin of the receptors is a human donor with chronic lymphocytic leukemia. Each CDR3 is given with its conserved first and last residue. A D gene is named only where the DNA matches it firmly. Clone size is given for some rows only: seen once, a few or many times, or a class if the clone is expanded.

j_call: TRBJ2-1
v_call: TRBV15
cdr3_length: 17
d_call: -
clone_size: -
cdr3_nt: TGTGCCACCAGCAGAGTTCCATCAGTCGGCCTACCAACTGAGCAGTTCTTC
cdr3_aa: CATSRVPSVGLPTEQFF

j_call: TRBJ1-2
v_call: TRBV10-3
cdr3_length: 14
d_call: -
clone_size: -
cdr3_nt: TGTGCCATCAGTGAGTCTGGACAGACCTATGGCTACACCTTC
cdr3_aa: CAISESGQTYGYTF

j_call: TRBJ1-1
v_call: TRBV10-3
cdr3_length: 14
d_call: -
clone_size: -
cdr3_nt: TGTGCCATCAGGGGGGTTTTGTGGGCCACTGAAGCTTTCTTT
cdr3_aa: CAIRGVLWATEAFF

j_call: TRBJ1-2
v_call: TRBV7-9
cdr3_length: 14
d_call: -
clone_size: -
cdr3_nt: TGTGCCAGCAGCTTAGTGCCAGGGAACTATGGCTACACCTTC
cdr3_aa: CASSLVPGNYGYTF

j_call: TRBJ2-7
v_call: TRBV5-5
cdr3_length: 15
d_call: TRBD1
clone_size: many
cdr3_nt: TGTGCCAGCAGCGGCTCGGGACAGGGGCCCTACGAGCAGTACTTC
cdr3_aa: CASSGSGQGPYEQYF

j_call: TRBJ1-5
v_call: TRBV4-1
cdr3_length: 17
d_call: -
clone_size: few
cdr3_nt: TGCGCCAGCAGCCAAGCCGGGGGCCCCGGGAGCAATCAGCCCCAGCATTTT
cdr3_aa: CASSQAGGPGSNQPQHF

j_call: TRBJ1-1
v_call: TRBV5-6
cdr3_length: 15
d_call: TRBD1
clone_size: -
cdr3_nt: TGTGCCAGCAGCGCCATCGACAGGGGTTTAACTGAAGCTTTCTTT
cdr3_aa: CASSAIDRGLTEAFF

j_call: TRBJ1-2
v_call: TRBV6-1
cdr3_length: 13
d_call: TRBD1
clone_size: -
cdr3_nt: TGTGCCAGCAGTGAAGCGAGGGGGCTTGGCTACACCTTC
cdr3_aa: CASSEARGLGYTF

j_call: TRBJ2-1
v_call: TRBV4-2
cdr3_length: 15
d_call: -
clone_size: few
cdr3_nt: TGTGCCAGCAGCCAGGAATTGAGCTCCTACAATGAGCAGTTCTTC
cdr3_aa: CASSQELSSYNEQFF

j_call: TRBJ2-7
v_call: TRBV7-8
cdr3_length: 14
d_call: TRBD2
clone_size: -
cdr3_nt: TGTGCCAGCAGCCTAAGCGGGGGCAGGTACGAGCAGTACTTC
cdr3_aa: CASSLSGGRYEQYF

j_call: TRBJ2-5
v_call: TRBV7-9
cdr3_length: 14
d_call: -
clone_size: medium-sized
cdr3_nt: TGTGCCAGCAGCCCCGGGCGGGGATCAGAGACCCAGTACTTC
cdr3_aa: CASSPGRGSETQYF

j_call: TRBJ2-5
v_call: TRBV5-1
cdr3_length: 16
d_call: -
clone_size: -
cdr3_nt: TGCGCCAGCAGCCGGGACGGCTCTCGGGTCCAAGAGACCCAGTACTTC
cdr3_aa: CASSRDGSRVQETQYF

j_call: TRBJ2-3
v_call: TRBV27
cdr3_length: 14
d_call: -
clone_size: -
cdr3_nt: TGTGCCAGCACATGGGGCCCCTCCACAGATACGCAGTATTTT
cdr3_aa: CASTWGPSTDTQYF

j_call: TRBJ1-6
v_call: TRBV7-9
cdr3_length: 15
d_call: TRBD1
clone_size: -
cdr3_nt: TGTGCCAGCGGTAACAGGGACAGGGCCAATTCACCCCTCCACTTT
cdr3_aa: CASGNRDRANSPLHF

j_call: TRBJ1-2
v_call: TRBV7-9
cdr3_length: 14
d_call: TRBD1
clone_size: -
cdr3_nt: TGTGCCAGCAGCTACGGACAGGGCCCCTATGGCTACACCTTC
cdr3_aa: CASSYGQGPYGYTF

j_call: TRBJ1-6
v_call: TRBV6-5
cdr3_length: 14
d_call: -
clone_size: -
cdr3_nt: TGTGCCAGCAGTGGGGACACCTATAATTCACCCCTCCACTTT
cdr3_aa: CASSGDTYNSPLHF

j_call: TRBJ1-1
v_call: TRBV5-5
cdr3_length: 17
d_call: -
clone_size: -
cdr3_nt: TGTGCCAGCAGCTTACAACGGGGGCAGAGCTTGAACACTGAAGCTTTCTTT
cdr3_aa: CASSLQRGQSLNTEAFF

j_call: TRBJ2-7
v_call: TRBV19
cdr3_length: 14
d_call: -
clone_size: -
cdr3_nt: TGTGCCAGTAGTATTGGTAACCAGAGGGACGAGCAGTACTTC
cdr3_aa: CASSIGNQRDEQYF

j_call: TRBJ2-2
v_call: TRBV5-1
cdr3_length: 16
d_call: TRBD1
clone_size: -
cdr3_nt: TGCGCCAGCAGCGACTTGGGACAGGGAGGTTCCGGGGAGCTGTTTTTT
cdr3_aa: CASSDLGQGGSGELFF

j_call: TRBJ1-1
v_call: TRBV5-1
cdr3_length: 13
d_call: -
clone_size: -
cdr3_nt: TGCGCCAGCAGCTTCGCCGGGAACACTGAAGCTTTCTTT
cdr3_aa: CASSFAGNTEAFF

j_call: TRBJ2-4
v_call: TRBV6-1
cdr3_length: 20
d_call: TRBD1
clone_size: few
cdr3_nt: TGTGCCAGCAGTGAAAGAGGTGGGGGGCAGGGGGCTTTGGCCAAAAACATTCAGTACTTC
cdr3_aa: CASSERGGGQGALAKNIQYF

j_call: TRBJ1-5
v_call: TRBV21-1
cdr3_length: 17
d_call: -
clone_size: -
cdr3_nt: TGTGCCAGCAGCAAAGTTCGCACAGGGGAAGGCAATCAGCCCCAGCATTTT
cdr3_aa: CASSKVRTGEGNQPQHF

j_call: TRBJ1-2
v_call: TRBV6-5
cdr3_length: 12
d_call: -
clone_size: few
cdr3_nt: TGTGCCAGCAGTTACGCAGGGTCCGGCTACACCTTC
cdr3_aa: CASSYAGSGYTF

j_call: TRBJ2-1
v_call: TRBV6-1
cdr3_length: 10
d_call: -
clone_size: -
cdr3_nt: TGTGCCAGCAGTGAAGCGCGATGGATCTTC
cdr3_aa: CASSEARWIF

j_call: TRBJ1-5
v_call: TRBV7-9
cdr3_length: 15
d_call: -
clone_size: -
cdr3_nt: TGTGCCAGCAGCTCCACCCGGGCAGGTAGTCAGCCCCAGCATTTT
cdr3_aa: CASSSTRAGSQPQHF

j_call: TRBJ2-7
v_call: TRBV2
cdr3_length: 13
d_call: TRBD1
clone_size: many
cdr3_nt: TGTGCCAGCAAGGCAGGGGGCGGGTACGAGCAGTACTTC
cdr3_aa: CASKAGGGYEQYF